This passage covers 11 T cell receptor beta chains from one sample sequenced in a study of blood T cell repertoires in COVID-19. The table came from immunoSEQ multiplex PCR; TCRdb's copy has only in-frame clones and leaves some out. The table lists under 300,000 clones, approximately 85% of them singletons. What was sequenced was PBMCs or T cells enriched from blood (not recorded which). The receptors were gathered from a woman between 45 and 65 years old who had recovered from COVID-19.

The chain couples TRBV5-1 to TRBJ2-1, with TRBD2 as a possible D gene (6 bases). CDR1 and CDR2 (germline): SGHRS, YFSETQ. The CDR3 is 15 residues long. V was shortened by 0 bases and J by 9 bases, with 16 bases between the two germline ends. The CDR3 nucleotides are TGCGCCAGCAGCTTGGCTCCCCCTAGCGATGTTGAGCAGTTCTTC. Translation gives CASSLAPPSDVEQFF.

The chain links TRBV5-6 to TRBJ2-7; a possible D gene is TRBD2 (5 bases). CDR1 and CDR2 from the germline V gene are SGHDT and YYEEEE. V was clipped by 0 bases and J by 4 bases, with 17 bases between them. The CDR3 length is 16 residues. The CDR3 sequence: CASSLGGLGEFYEQYF. CDR3 coding DNA: TGTGCCAGCAGCTTGGGAGGACTGGGTGAATTTTACGAGCAGTACTTC.

The sample holds one count of this clone. The chain employs TRBV19 and TRBJ2-1; 7 bases line up with TRBD2. The length of the CDR3 is 18 residues. Germline assignment: CDR1 LNHDA and CDR2 SQIVND (reference sequence). The ends lost 0 bases at V and 1 base at J; junction bases unmatched: 9. In DNA, the CDR3 is TGTGCCAGTAGTATAGATCTTGAGGGAGGGCGGTCCTACAATGAGCAGTTCTTC. Its protein product is CASSIDLEGGRSYNEQFF.

CDR3 in amino acids: CASSYEGAGTGELFF. CDR3 sequence (DNA): TGTGCCAGCAGTTACGAGGGGGCGGGAACCGGGGAGCTGTTTTTT. This sequence joins TRBV6-5 and TRBJ2-2, with D tentatively TRBD1 (7 bases). V was cut by 2 bases and J by 5 bases, with 12 bases left in between. The CDR3 length is 15 residues. The germline gives CDR1 MNHEY, CDR2 SVGAGI.

The rearrangement links TRBV27 to TRBJ1-6; D uncertain. Germline V gene lookup returns CDR1 MNHEY and CDR2 SMNVEV (reference sequence). Deletions cut 2 bases from V and 10 bases from J, with 9 bases between. This CDR3 contains 13 residues. CDR3 bases: TGTGCCAGCAGTTTACATGCGCCCTCACCCCTCCACTTT. Translation: CASSLHAPSPLHF.

The V call is TRBV19, the J call TRBJ2-7; TRBD2 agrees at 7 bases. V shed 7 bases, J shed 4 bases, and the junction held 19 bases outside the gene matches. CDR3 length: 17 amino acids. CDR1 is LNHDA, CDR2 SQIVND, per germline (reference sequence). The CDR3 here is CASIAGVRDLTTYEQYF. CDR3 sequence (DNA): TGTGCCAGTATTGCGGGGGTGCGGGACCTAACAACATACGAGCAGTACTTC. Full variable domain (missing parts from reference TRBV19 and TRBJ2-7): DGGITQSPKYLFRKEGQNVTLSCEQNLNHDAMYWYRQDPGQGLRLIYYSQIVNDFQKGDIAEGYSVSREKKESFPLTVTSAQKNPTAFYLCASIAGVRDLTTYEQYFGPGTRLTVT.

This chain links TRBV28 with TRBJ2-7; TRBD2 aligns across 9 bases. Germline V gives CDR1 MDHEN, CDR2 SYDVKM. V dropped 6 bases and J dropped 4; count of bases not matched to a gene: 10. This CDR3 spans 15 amino acids. Written as DNA, the CDR3 is TGTGCCAGCAGAATACTAGCGGGTATGCCTTACGAGCAGTACTTC. Amino acid sequence: CASRILAGMPYEQYF.

The chain employs TRBV5-6 and TRBJ1-2, with a possible D match to TRBD1 (6 bases). Germline V gene lookup returns CDR1 SGHDT and CDR2 YYEEEE. The V gene lost 2 bases and the J gene lost 7 bases, with 12 bases spanning the gap. The CDR3 is made up of 13 amino acids. CDR3 bases: TGTGCCAGCAGCTTTTTACAGGGCGGTGGCTACACCTTC. It encodes CASSFLQGGGYTF.

This chain links TRBV2 with TRBJ1-2; 7 bases align to TRBD1. The CDR3 has 13 amino acids. V gave up 8 bases and J gave up 2 bases; unmatched junction bases: 5. Germline CDR1 reads SNHLY; CDR2 reads FYNNEI. The CDR3 DNA sequence: TGTGCCAGCCCCCCGACAGGGAACTATGGCTACACCTTC. It encodes CASPPTGNYGYTF.

There are a few counts of this clone. The chain is built from TRBV7-2 and TRBJ2-3; TRBD2 matches 9 bases. Germline values: CDR1 SGHTA, CDR2 FQGNSA. V gave up 5 bases and J gave up 2 bases; unmatched junction bases: 5. This CDR3 has 15 residues. For the CDR3, the DNA is TGTGCCAGCAGCAAGACTAGCGGATACACAGATACGCAGTATTTT. Translating gives CASSKTSGYTDTQYF.

The chain links TRBV7-8 to TRBJ2-1, with 11 bases that match TRBD2. Germline CDR1 and CDR2: SGHVS and FQNEAQ. The CDR3 is made up of 16 amino acids. Losses at the gene ends were 5 bases for V and 7 bases for J; bases not matched to a gene: 10. CDR3 coding DNA: TGTGCCAGCAGCCACCCCGGACTAGCGGGTTATAATGAGCAGTTCTTC. Its translation is CASSHPGLAGYNEQFF.